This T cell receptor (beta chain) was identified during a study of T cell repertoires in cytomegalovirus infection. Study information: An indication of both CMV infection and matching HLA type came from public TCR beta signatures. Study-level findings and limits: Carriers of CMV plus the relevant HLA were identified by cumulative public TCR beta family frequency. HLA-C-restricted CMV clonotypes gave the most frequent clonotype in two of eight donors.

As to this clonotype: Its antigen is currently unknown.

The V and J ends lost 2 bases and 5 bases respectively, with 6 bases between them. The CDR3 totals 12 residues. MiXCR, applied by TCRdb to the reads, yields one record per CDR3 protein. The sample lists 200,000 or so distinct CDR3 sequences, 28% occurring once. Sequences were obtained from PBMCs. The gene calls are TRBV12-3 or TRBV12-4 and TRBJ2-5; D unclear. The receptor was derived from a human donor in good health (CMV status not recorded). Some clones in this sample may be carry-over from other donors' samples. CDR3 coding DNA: TGTGCCAGCAGTTTAAAAGTCGAGACCCAGTACTTC. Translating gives CASSLKVETQYF.